This T cell receptor beta chain was recovered during a study of CD8 T cells in ankylosing spondylitis. On this clonotype itself: Its target is unknown.

The germline V and J ends were trimmed by 4 bases and 6 bases, with 13 bases remaining between them. The CDR3 length is 14 residues. Findings of the study overall: Clones that were linked to disease were CD8+ and were relatively rare in peripheral blood. Ankylosing spondylitis blood seemed to carry a telltale TCR beta motif made of several highly homologous variants.

TCRdb recomputed calls from the 5' RACE reads with MiXCR, one row per CDR3 protein. The data hold a few hundred thousand distinct CDR3 sequences, with over 15% observed a single time. The material sequenced was blood, either unsorted or a sorted T cell fraction (not recorded which). V usage is TRBV12-3 or TRBV12-4 and J usage is TRBJ2-1; no definite D call. This sequence originates from a male donor with ankylosing spondylitis. CDR3 region: CASSSSDRPNEQFF. The CDR3, as DNA: TGTGCCAGCAGTTCCTCTGACCGACCCAATGAGCAGTTCTTC.